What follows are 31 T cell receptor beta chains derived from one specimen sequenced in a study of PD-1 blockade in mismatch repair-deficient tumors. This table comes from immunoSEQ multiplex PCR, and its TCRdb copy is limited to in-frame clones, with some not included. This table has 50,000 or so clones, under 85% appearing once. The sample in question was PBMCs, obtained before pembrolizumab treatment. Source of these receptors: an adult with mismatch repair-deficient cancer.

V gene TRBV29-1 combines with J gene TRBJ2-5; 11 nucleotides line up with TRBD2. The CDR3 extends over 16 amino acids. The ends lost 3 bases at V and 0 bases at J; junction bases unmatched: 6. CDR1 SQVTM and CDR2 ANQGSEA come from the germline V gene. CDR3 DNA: TGCAGCGTTGAGGGGTCTAGCGGGGGGTACCAAGAGACCCAGTACTTC. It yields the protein CSVEGSSGGYQETQYF.

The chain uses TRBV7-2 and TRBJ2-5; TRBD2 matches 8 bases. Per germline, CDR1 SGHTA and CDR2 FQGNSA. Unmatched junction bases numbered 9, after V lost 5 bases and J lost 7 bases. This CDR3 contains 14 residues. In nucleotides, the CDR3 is TGTGCCAGCAGCCCGGGCCACCGGGAGGGGACCCAGTACTTC. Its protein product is CASSPGHREGTQYF.

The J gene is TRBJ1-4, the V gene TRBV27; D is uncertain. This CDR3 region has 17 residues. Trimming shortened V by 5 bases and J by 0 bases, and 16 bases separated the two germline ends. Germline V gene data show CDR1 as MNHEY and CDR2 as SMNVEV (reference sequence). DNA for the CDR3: TGTGCCAGCAGTGCAGGTCTTTCCCCCGCAACTAATGAAAAACTGTTTTTT. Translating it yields CASSAGLSPATNEKLFF.

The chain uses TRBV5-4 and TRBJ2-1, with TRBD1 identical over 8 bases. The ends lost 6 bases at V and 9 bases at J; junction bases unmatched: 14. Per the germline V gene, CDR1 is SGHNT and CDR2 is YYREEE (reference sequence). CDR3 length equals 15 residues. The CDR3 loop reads CASTLTGTGGSEQFF. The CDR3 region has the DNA TGTGCCAGCACCCTCACCGGGACAGGCGGTAGTGAGCAGTTCTTC.

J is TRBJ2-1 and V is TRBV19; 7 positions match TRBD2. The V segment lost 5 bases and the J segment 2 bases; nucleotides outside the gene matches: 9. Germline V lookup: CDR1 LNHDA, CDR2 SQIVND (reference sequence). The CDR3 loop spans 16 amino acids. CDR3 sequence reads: CASSGLAVGTYNEQFF. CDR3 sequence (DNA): TGTGCCAGTAGTGGTCTAGCGGTGGGGACCTACAATGAGCAGTTCTTC.

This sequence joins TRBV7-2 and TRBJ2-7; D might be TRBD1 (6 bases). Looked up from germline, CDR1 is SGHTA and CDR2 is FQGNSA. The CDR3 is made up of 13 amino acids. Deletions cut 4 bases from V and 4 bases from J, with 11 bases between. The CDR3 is CASSYRDGYEQYF. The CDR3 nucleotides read TGTGCCAGCAGCTACAGGGACGGTTACGAGCAGTACTTC.

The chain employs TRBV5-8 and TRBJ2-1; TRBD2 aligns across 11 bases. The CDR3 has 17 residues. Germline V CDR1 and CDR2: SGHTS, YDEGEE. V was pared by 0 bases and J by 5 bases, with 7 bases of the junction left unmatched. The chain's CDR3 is CASSLGLAGPTHNEQFF. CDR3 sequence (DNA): TGTGCCAGCAGCTTGGGACTAGCGGGACCGACCCACAATGAGCAGTTCTTC.

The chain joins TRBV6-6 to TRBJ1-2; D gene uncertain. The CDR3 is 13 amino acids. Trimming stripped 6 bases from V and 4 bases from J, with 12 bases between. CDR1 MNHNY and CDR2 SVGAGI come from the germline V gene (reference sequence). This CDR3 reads CASRLTGIYGYTF. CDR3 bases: TGTGCCAGCAGACTTACCGGGATCTATGGCTACACCTTC.

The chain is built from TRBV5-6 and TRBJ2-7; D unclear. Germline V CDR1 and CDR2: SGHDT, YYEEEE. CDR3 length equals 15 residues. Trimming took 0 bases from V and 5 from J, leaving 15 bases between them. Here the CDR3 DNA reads TGTGCCAGCAGCTTGGCCGCTTTCTTCGGCGACGAGCAGTACTTC. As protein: CASSLAAFFGDEQYF.

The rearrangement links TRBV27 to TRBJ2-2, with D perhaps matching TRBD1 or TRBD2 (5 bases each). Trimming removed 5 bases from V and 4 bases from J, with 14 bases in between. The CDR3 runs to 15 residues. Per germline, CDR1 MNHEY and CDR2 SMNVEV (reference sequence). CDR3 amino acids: CASSPTGAVTGELFF. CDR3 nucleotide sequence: TGTGCCAGCAGTCCCACCGGGGCTGTCACCGGGGAGCTGTTTTTT.

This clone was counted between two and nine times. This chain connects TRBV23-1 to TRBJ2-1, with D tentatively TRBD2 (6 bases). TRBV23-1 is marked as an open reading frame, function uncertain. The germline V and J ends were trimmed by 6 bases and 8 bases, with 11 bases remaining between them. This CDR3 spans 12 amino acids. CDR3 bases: TGCGCCAGCAGCCTGCGGGAAGATGAGCAGTTCTTC. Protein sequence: CASSLREDEQFF.

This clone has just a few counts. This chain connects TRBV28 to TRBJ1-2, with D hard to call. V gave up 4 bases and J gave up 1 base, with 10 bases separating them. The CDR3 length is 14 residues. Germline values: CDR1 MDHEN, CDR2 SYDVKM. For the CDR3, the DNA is TGTGCCAGCAGTTCATCCCCCCTTAACTATGGCTACACCTTC. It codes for CASSSSPLNYGYTF.

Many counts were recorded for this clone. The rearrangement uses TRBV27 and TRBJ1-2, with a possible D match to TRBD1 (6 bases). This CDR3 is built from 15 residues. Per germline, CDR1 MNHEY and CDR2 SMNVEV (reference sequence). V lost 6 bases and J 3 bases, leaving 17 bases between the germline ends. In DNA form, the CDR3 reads TGTGCCAGCAGCCCACTCCGACAGGTGCACTATGGCTACACCTTC. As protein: CASSPLRQVHYGYTF.

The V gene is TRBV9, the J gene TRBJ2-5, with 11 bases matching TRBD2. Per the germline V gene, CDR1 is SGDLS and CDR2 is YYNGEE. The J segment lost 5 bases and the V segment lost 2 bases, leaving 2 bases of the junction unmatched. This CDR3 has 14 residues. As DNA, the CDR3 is TGTGCCAGCAGCGTTAGCGGGAGGGGGGAGACCCAGTACTTC. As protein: CASSVSGRGETQYF. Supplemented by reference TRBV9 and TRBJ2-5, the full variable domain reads DSGVTQTPKHLITATGQRVTLRCSPRSGDLSVYWYQQSLDQGLQFLIQYYNGEERAKGNILERFSAQQFPDLHSELNLSSLELGDSALYFCASSVSGRGETQYFGPGTRLLVL.

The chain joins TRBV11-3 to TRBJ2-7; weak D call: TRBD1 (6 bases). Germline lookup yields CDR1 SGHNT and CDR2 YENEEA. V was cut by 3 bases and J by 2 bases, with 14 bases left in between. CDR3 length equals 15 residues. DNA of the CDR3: TGTGCCAGCAGCTTGTATTGGGGGCCAGCCTACGAGCAGTACTTC. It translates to CASSLYWGPAYEQYF.

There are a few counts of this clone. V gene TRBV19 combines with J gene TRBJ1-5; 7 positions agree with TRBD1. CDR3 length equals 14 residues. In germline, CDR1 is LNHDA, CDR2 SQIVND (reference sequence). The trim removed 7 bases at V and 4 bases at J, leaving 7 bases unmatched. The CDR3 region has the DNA TGTGCCAGTAATCGAGGGACAGATAATCAGCCCCAGCATTTT. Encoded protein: CASNRGTDNQPQHF.

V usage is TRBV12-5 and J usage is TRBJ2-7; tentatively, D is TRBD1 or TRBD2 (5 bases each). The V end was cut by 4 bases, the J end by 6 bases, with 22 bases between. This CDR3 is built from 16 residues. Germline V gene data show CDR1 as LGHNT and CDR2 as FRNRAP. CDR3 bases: TGTGCTAGTGGTTATCGTGGGGGTGTTTTTTCGAGCGAGCAGTACTTC. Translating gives CASGYRGGVFSSEQYF.

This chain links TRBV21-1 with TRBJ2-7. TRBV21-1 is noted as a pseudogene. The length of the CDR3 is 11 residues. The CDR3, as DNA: TGTGCCAGGGGGGAGTCCTACGAGCAGTACTTC. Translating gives CARGESYEQYF.

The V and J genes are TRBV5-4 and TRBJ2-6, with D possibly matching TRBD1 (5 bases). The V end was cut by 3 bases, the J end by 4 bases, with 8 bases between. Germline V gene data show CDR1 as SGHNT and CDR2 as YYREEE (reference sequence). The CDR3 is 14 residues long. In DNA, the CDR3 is TGTGCCAGCAGCTCAGGGTCAGGGGCCAACGTCCTGACTTTC. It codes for CASSSGSGANVLTF.

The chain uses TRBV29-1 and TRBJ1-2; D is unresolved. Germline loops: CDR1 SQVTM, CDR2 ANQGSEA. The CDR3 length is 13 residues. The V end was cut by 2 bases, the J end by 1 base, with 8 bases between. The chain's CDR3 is CSVERSVNYGYTF. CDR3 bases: TGCAGCGTTGAAAGGTCCGTTAACTATGGCTACACCTTC.

The DNA for the CDR3 is TGTGCCAGCAGCCGTACAGGGTTAGAGACCCAGTACTTC. It yields the protein CASSRTGLETQYF. This sequence joins TRBV7-9 and TRBJ2-5; D may be TRBD1 (6 bases). The germline CDR1 and CDR2 sequences are SEHNR and FQNEAQ (reference sequence). Between the trimmed V and J ends, which lost 5 bases and 4 bases, there was a span of 11 bases. This CDR3 contains 13 residues.

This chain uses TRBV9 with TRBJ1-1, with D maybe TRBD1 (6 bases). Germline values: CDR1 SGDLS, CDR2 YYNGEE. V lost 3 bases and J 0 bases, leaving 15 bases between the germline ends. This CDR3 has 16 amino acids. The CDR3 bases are TGTGCCAGCAGCGCCACGGGACACTCCGTGAACACTGAAGCTTTCTTT. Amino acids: CASSATGHSVNTEAFF.

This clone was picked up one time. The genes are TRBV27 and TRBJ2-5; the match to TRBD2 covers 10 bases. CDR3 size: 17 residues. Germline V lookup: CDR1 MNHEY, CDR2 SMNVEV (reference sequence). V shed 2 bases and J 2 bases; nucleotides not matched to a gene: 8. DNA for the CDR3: TGTGCCAGCAGTTTACGACTCCTAGCGGGGGTACAAGAGACCCAGTACTTC. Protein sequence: CASSLRLLAGVQETQYF.

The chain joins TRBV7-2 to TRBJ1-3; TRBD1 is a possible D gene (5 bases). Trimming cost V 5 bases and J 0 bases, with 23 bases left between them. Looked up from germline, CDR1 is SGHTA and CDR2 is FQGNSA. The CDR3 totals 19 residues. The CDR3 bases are TGTGCCAGCAGCCTAGATCCCCTCAGGGTTGAAAGCTCTGGAAACACCATATATTTT. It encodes CASSLDPLRVESSGNTIYF.

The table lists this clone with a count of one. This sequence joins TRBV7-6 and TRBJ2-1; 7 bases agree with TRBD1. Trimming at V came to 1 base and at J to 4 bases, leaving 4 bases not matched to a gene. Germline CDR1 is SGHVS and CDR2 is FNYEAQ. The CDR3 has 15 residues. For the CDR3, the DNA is TGTGCCAGCAGCTTAGATCCGGGACAGTACAATGAGCAGTTCTTC. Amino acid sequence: CASSLDPGQYNEQFF.

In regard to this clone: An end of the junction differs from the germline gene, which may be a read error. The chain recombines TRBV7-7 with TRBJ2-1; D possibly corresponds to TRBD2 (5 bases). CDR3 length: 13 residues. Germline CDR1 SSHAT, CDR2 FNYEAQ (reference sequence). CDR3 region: CASSPLAEDEQFF. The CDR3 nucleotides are TGTGCTAGCAGCCCCCTTGCGGAGGATGAGCAGTTCTTC.

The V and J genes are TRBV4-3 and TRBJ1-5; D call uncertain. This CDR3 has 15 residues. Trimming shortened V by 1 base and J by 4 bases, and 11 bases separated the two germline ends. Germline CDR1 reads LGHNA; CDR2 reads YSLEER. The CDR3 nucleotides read TGCGCCAGCAGCCAAGTTGTAGGGCTGAATCAGCCCCAGCATTTT. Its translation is CASSQVVGLNQPQHF.

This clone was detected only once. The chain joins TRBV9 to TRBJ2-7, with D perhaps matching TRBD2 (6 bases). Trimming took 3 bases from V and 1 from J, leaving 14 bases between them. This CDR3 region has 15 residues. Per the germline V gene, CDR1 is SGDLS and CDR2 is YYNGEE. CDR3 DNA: TGTGCCAGCAGCGCCGGAGCGGGCTCATCCTACGAGCAGTACTTC. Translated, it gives CASSAGAGSSYEQYF.

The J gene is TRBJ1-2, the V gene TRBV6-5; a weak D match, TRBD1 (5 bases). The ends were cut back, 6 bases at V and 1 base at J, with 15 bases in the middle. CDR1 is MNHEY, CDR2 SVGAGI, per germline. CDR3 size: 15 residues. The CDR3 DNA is TGTGCCAGCAGCTACAACCGACAGCATAACTATGGCTACACCTTC. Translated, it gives CASSYNRQHNYGYTF.

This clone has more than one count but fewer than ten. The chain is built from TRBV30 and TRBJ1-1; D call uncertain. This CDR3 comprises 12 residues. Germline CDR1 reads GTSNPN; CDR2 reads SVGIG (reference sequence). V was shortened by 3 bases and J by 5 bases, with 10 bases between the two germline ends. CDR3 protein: CAWRRERTEAFF. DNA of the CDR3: TGTGCCTGGAGACGGGAAAGAACTGAAGCTTTCTTT.

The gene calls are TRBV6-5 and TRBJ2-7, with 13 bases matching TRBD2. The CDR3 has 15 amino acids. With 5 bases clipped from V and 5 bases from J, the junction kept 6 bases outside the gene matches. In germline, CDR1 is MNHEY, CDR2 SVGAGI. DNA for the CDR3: TGTGCCAGCAGTCCTACTAGCGGGAGGGGAAACGAGCAGTACTTC. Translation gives CASSPTSGRGNEQYF.